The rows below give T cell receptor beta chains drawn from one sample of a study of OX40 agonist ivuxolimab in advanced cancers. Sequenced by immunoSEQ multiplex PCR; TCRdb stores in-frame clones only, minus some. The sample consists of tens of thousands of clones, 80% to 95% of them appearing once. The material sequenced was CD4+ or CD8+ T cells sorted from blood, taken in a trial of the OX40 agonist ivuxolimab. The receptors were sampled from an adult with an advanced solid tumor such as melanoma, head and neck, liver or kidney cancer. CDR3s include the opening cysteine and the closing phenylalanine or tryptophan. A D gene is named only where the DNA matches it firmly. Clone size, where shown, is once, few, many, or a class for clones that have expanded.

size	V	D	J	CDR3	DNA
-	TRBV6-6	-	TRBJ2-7	CASSYSVQLEQYF	TGTGCCAGCAGTTACTCGGTGCAGCTCGAGCAGTACTTC
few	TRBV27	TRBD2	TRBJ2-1	CASWLAGSGEQFF	TGTGCCAGCTGGCTAGCGGGCAGCGGTGAGCAGTTCTTC
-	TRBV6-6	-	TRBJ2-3	CASSYALSTDTQYF	TGTGCCAGCAGTTACGCGTTAAGCACAGATACGCAGTATTTT
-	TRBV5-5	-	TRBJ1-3	CASSLRDFSGNTIYF	TGTGCCAGCAGCCTGCGGGACTTCTCTGGAAACACCATATATTTT
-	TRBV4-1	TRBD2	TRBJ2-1	CASSQDEASGSYNEQFF	TGCGCCAGCAGCCAAGATGAAGCTAGCGGGTCCTACAATGAGCAGTTCTTC
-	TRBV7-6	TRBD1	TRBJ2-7	CASSSPPTGDEQYF	TGTGCCAGCAGCTCCCCTCCGACAGGGGACGAGCAGTACTTC
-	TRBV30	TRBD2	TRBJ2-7	CASLAGEGYEQYF	TGTGCCTCACTAGCGGGAGAAGGGTACGAGCAGTACTTC
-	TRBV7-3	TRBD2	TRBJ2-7	CASSLRWREGLPEQYF	TGTGCCAGCAGCTTAAGGTGGCGGGAGGGCCTACCCGAGCAGTACTTC
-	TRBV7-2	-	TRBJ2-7	CASSFSGPPYEQYF	TGTGCCAGCAGCTTCTCAGGGCCGCCCTACGAGCAGTACTTC
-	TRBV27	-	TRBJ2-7	CASSLTGGLAYEQYF	TGTGCCAGCAGTCTTACAGGCGGATTGGCCTACGAGCAGTACTTC
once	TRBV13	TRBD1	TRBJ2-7	CATKGQGALEQYF	TGTGCCACCAAGGGACAGGGGGCTCTTGAGCAGTACTTC
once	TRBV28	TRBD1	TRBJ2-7	CASNDRGQYEQYF	TGTGCCAGCAACGACAGGGGGCAGTACGAGCAGTACTTC
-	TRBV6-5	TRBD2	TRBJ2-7	CASSYTSGGYEQYF	TGTGCCAGCAGTTACACTAGCGGGGGTTACGAGCAGTACTTC
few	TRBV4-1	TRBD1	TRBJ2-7	CASSRKTGGEQYF	TGCGCCAGCAGCCGGAAGACAGGGGGCGAGCAGTACTTC
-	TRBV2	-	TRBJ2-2	CAGEATGELFF	TGTGCCGGGGAAGCCACCGGGGAGCTGTTTTTT
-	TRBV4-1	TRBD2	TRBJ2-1	CASSPGLAEYNEQFF	TGCGCCAGCAGCCCCGGACTAGCGGAGTACAATGAGCAGTTCTTC
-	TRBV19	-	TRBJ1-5	CASSDWTLNNQPQHF	TGTGCCAGTAGTGACTGGACACTTAACAATCAGCCCCAGCATTTT
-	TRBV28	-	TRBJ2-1	CASSSMTFSSYNEQFF	TGTGCCAGCAGTTCAATGACATTTTCCTCCTACAATGAGCAGTTCTTC